These 12 T cell receptor beta chains share one sample of origin, sequenced in a study of regulatory T cells in long-lasting Graves disease. Building the TCR beta libraries relied on iRepertoire HTBI primers, and CDR3 regions underwent Arm-PCR. One entry per CDR3 protein results from TCRdb running MiXCR on the multiplex PCR reads. The table has about 530,000 distinct CDR3 sequences, around 16% seen once. The time point denotes: newly diagnosed GD, antithyroid drugs for less than 3 months. Extracted RNA from PBMCs served as the source of the TCR library. These data are also associated with another study on T cells in Graves' hyperthyroidism and ophthalmopathy.

The specimen was peripheral blood mononuclear cells (PBMCs), collected at new diagnosis, from a patient treated with antithyroid drugs. Receptors were obtained from a woman aged 35 to 59 with Graves disease.

The chain is built from TRBV27 and TRBJ2-3; D is tentatively TRBD1 or TRBD2 (5 bases each). This CDR3 is built from 14 residues. V dropped 8 bases and J dropped 0 bases, with 12 bases sitting between them. In germline, CDR1 is MNHEY, CDR2 SMNVEV (reference sequence). The CDR3 protein is CASLSWGSTDTQYF. The CDR3 coding sequence is TGTGCCAGCCTTTCATGGGGGAGCACAGATACGCAGTATTTT.

This clonotype came up many times. The rearrangement uses TRBV2 and TRBJ2-1; perhaps TRBD1 as D (5 bases). Looked up from germline, CDR1 is SNHLY and CDR2 is FYNNEI. The length of the CDR3 is 13 residues. Trimming cost V 7 bases and J 3 bases, with 10 bases left between them. Here the CDR3 reads CASKPTVYNEQFF. The CDR3 bases are TGTGCCAGCAAACCGACAGTCTACAATGAGCAGTTCTTC.

This clonotype has a single count. The chain has TRBV6-1 and TRBJ2-5; D gene unclear. Germline CDR1 and CDR2: MNHNS and SASEGT. The CDR3 runs to 13 residues. Trimming removed 6 bases at V and 5 bases at J, with 13 bases between. The CDR3 is CASSPSTSETQYF. The CDR3 nucleotides read TGTGCCAGCAGCCCCAGCACCTCGGAGACCCAGTACTTC.

The gene calls are TRBV12-3 or TRBV12-4 and TRBJ1-1; 10 nucleotides match TRBD1. This CDR3 region has 15 residues. Unmatched junction bases numbered 8, after V lost 6 bases and J lost 4 bases. DNA for the CDR3: TGTGCCAGCAGCCAGGGACAGGGGCTGACCACTGAAGCTTTCTTT. Residues: CASSQGQGLTTEAFF.

A remark on this clonotype: The CDR3 carries no conserved terminal phenylalanine or tryptophan, so it likely arises from a read error. The chain combines TRBV12-3 or TRBV12-4 with TRBJ2-1, with a tentative D call TRBD2 (6 bases). The CDR3 length is 11 residues. V was trimmed by 7 bases and J by 8 bases, leaving 9 bases between them. Written as DNA, the CDR3 is TGTGCCAGCACCGGGGGAGATGAGCAGTTCCTC. As protein: CASTGGDEQFL.

This sequence joins TRBV20-1 and TRBJ1-6; D remains unclear. CDR3 length: 13 residues. Germline CDR1 and CDR2: DFQATT and SNEGSKA (reference sequence). The V end lost 0 bases, the J end lost 14 bases, and 14 bases lay between the germline ends. As DNA, the CDR3 is TGCAGTGCTAGAGAGGGGATTAGCTCATCCCTCCACTTT. This translates into CSAREGISSSLHF.

V gene TRBV7-6 combines with J gene TRBJ2-2; 9 bases are shared with TRBD1. This CDR3 region has 17 residues. V was clipped by 1 base and J by 1 base; unmatched bases: 4. CDR1 and CDR2 (germline): SGHVS, FNYEAQ. CDR3 in amino acids: CASSLEGQGMNTGELFF. DNA of the CDR3: TGTGCCAGCAGCTTAGAAGGACAGGGGATGAACACCGGGGAGCTGTTTTTT.

This clonotype has a handful of counts. The chain carries TRBV28 and TRBJ1-2, with a possible D match to TRBD1 (5 bases). The CDR3 covers 13 residues. Deletions cut 7 bases from V and 4 bases from J, with 13 bases between. CDR1 and CDR2 from the germline V gene are MDHEN and SYDVKM. CDR3: CASTQRTPYGYTF. CDR3 nucleotide sequence: TGTGCCAGCACCCAAAGGACACCCTATGGCTACACCTTC.

The chain employs TRBV15 and TRBJ1-3; D is undetermined. This CDR3 is 14 amino acids long. CDR1 is LNHNV and CDR2 is YYDKDF in the germline V gene (reference sequence). Trimming pared 2 bases from V and 2 bases from J, leaving 7 bases between. The DNA of the CDR3 is TGTGCCACCAGCAGAACCACGGCTGGAAACACCATATATTTT. It encodes CATSRTTAGNTIYF.

This clonotype was seen repeatedly, ten times or more. The chain is built from TRBV24-1 and TRBJ2-7; D remains unclear. Trimming cost V 2 bases and J 0 bases, with 7 bases left between them. The V gene's germline CDR1 is KGHDR and CDR2 SFDVKD. CDR3 length: 14 amino acids. The CDR3 loop is CATSDSASSYEQYF. In DNA, the CDR3 is TGTGCCACCAGTGATTCCGCGAGCTCCTACGAGCAGTACTTC.

This clonotype has more than one count but fewer than ten. The chain has TRBV7-2 and TRBJ2-7; the D gene could be TRBD1 or TRBD2 (5 bases each). The CDR3 extends over 14 amino acids. V was shortened by 1 base and J by 2 bases, with 9 bases between the two germline ends. Germline V gene lookup returns CDR1 SGHTA and CDR2 FQGNSA. CDR3 sequence: CASSLDGGTYEQYF. The CDR3 DNA reads TGTGCCAGCAGCTTAGATGGGGGAACCTACGAGCAGTACTTC.

The chain links TRBV9 to TRBJ2-3, with D hard to call. CDR1 is SGDLS and CDR2 is YYNGEE in the germline V gene. Trimming took 4 bases from V and 6 from J, leaving 12 bases between them. The CDR3 runs to 13 residues. As DNA, the CDR3 is TGTGCCAGCAGCCTTGGCCCGAGTGATACGCAGTATTTT. Translated: CASSLGPSDTQYF.